This T cell receptor beta chain was recovered during a study of T cell responses to AZD1222 COVID-19 vaccine. Assay used: immunoSEQ multiplex PCR; TCRdb lists only in-frame clones, some missing. The table includes 90,000 to 150,000 clones, 88% detected once. The V gene lost 0 bases and the J gene lost 5 bases, with 0 bases spanning the gap. Germline CDR1 LNHDA, CDR2 SQIVND (reference sequence). The CDR3 has 11 residues. Regarding the study as a whole: Spike as a whole was targeted by vaccine-associated CD4 TCRs, dominant at 160-218 and 743-854. White British donors predominated, females outnumbered males, and clonal diversity was possibly underestimated.

Regarding this clone: Its target is not known.

The clonotype comes from an adult in good health. The sequencing here drew on peripheral blood, taken on day 0 of AZD1222 vaccination. V usage is TRBV19 and J usage is TRBJ2-3; no clear D gene. CDR3 loop: CASSIEDTQYF. The CDR3 nucleotides are TGTGCCAGTAGTATAGAAGATACGCAGTATTTT.